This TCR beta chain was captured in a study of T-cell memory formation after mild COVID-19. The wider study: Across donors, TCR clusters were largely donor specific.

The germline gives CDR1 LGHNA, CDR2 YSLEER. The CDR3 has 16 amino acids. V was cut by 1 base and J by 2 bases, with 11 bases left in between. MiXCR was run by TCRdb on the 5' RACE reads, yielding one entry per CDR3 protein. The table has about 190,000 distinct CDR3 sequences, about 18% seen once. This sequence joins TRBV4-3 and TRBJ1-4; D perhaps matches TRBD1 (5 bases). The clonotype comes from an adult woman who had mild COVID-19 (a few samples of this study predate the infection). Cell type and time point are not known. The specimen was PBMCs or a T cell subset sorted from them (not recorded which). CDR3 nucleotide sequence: TGCGCCAGCAGCCAAGGGGGAACAGGCACTAATGAAAAACTGTTTTTT. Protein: CASSQGGTGTNEKLFF.